This T cell receptor (beta chain) appears in the sequencing data of a study of cytomegalovirus exposure and HLA in healthy donors (dated by TCRdb to the late 2010s). Some background on the complete study: An earlier analysis of approximately 600 of the donors reported roughly 300 Gb of sequence data and 100 million to 140 million unique TCR beta sequences from 150 million to 200 million T cells. About 300 gigabases of sequencing data and approximately 93 million unique TCR sequences were included in an early release covering roughly 600 HLA-typed donors. In the later analysis, no new phenotypic data were used to find candidate immune exposures; instead, reliance was placed on TCR beta sequences and their occurrence across donors. Genome-wide SNP genotypes for about 65% of the roughly 670 donors were used in a later genetic analysis, which treated that subset as a discovery cohort. The study aimed to test whether signatures of past pathogen exposure could be identified by cataloging public T cell receptors. Typing coverage varied by locus: roughly 629-640 donors for A, B, C, DRB1 and DQB1; roughly 500 for DQA1; about 590 for DPA1; 450 to 480 for DPB1. High-throughput TCR immunosequencing, statistical association of individual TCRs with disease status, and machine learning were combined to predict cytomegalovirus infection status. HLA typing covered class I and class II loci at four-digit resolution. The study profiled the T cell repertoires of under 850 subjects by immunosequencing and related them to cytomegalovirus serostatus. A later analysis re-analyzed previously published TCR beta repertoires from about 600 donors and added high-resolution HLA genotyping to study TCR occurrence patterns. Alongside the repertoire data, information on donor age, sex, ethnicity and CMV serostatus was compiled. An earlier analysis of more than 450 of the donors used high-throughput TCR beta sequencing to judge whether each TCR beta V gene segment behaved as functional or pseudogenic. Several DR-DQ haplotypes were handled as single units for association and clustering because linkage in the cohort was strong. Every repertoire in the discovery cohort had been generated on one and the same sequencing platform. A separate validation cohort of 100 to 150 different subjects was used in addition to the 666-subject first cohort. Among 300 to 500 genotyped donors of the cohort, an average of approximately 240,000 unique TCR beta nucleotide sequences was sequenced per donor, of which roughly 17% were non-productive. The genetic ancestry cluster associated with self-reported Caucasian donors included over 65% of the roughly 400 genotyped donors. General conclusions and limits of the study: According to a later analysis, TCR association rates differed among HLA loci, with DRB1 alleles showing the most associated TCRs and HLA-C alleles showing the fewest. In both the original and validation cohorts, the classifier was reported to diagnose cytomegalovirus status with high specificity and sensitivity. Several of the top co-occurrence clusters appeared to be linked to parvovirus B19, influenza, CMV and Epstein-Barr virus, according to a later analysis. Compared with the 666-donor mean, donors in an Asian-associated ancestry cluster had fewer N-insertions in productive TCRs, according to a later genetic analysis. Because some donors lacked HLA typing at each locus, the association tests relied only on the typed subset. The cohort was sequenced for TCR beta chains only, and without alpha or paired-chain data the features that could be detected were limited. A further reported finding was that TCR beta sequences accurately predicted the HLA-A and HLA-B alleles for most subjects in the first cohort. A cluster of highly shared sequence variants was judged likely to represent a technical artifact of the sequencing pipeline. Because the 87-base-pair reads could not distinguish some IMGT-functional V segments, including TRBV6-2 and TRBV6-3, those segments were excluded. In an earlier analysis of 500 to 650 of the donors, most TCR beta V segments appeared in productive rearrangements about 90% or about 30% of the time, broadly matching IMGT annotations. When HLA alleles, especially DR and DQ, strongly co-occurred, attributing TCR associations to individual alleles was difficult. Immune exposure information for the cohort was limited to CMV serostatus. A later analysis associated 16,951 TCR beta sequences with specific HLA alleles at a false discovery rate of 0.05. Roughly uniform sequencing depth across donors was assumed in presence/absence analyses, although this assumption may not hold. The authors suggested that the approach could potentially be extended to other disease states and immunological phenotypes. In a later analysis, HLA-associated TCR beta chains showed more clonal expansion and lower generation probabilities than non-associated chains that were equally common. The earlier analysis of about 600 of the donors excluded some 15 rarely observed V segments, including chromosome 9 orphons, because counts were too low. Most TCR sequences were seen in very few donors, while some public TCRs were found in many individuals. The study listed 150 to 200 TCR beta chains as associated with cytomegalovirus. V-gene and J-gene trimming of TCR beta chains was associated with a missense DCLRE1C variant in a later genetic analysis, and the association was replicated in an independent cohort. In a later analysis, most CMV-associated TCR beta chains were found to appear HLA-restricted, with HLA associations seemingly driven largely by CMV exposure. Linkage disequilibrium might explain the correlated functional status among segregating V segments, but an unknown experimental factor could not be ruled out. In vitro tests confirmed that a few of the cytomegalovirus-associated TCR beta chains recognize cytomegalovirus antigens.

Inclusive of the bounding cysteine and phenylalanine, the CDR3 is 15 residues long. Only the CDR3 region is kept as DNA, spanning 45 bases read in frame from base 1. CDR1 KGHSH and CDR2 LQKENI were looked up in the germline V gene. Trimming takes 3 bases from V and 7 bases from J, and the germline ends sit 16 bases apart. The method was the immunoSEQ multiplex PCR assay. For the multiplex PCR, a mixture combining 60 forward primers for TCR Vbeta segments and 13 reverse primers for TCR Jbeta segments was used. Amplification of the CDR3 region of rearranged TCR beta genes was performed with a multiplex PCR assay on genomic DNA. Amplified TCR beta libraries were sequenced as 87-base-pair reads on the Illumina HiSeq System. The study's own analysis went as follows. A later analysis tallied roughly 80 million unique TCR beta chains across the approximately 670 repertoires, and about 12 million of those chains were shared by two or more donors. To remove PCR and sequencing errors, raw reads were error-corrected and collapsed into unique sequences using a nearest-neighbor algorithm that merged closely related sequences. Alignment of CDR3 sequences to IMGT reference sequences was used to assign V, D and J gene segments. For a sequence to be retained, at least a six-nucleotide match to both a V gene segment and a J gene segment was required. A rearrangement counted as productive if the CDR3 had no stop codons and remained in frame with V and J, and every other rearrangement counted as non-productive. CDR3 was defined by IMGT convention, running from the second conserved V-encoded cysteine to the conserved J-encoded phenylalanine. Sequences without an unambiguous match to a single V gene segment were excluded from the earlier analysis of about 630 of the donors. An earlier analysis of under 750 of the donors called V segments functional above 56.7% productive rearrangements and segregating when the between-donor standard deviation exceeded 5%. A statistical classification framework was developed to diagnose cytomegalovirus status using the catalog of TCR beta chain sequences. In a later analysis, TCR nucleotide sequences were compared against IMGT/GENE-DB human TR gene sequences so that V and J genes could be assigned. Using the TCRdist pipeline, a later analysis assigned CDR3 sequences along with most-parsimonious VDJ recombination scenarios. A later analysis defined each TCR beta chain by its CDR3 amino acid sequence plus V-gene family, and excluded reads lacking a unique V-gene family. A later analysis removed over 500 highly shared, low-generation-probability nucleotide sequences to deal with suspected cross-contamination and a sequencing artifact. A later analysis calculated a clonal expansion index for each public chain from normalized within-repertoire ranks of inferred template counts. Generation probabilities in a later analysis came from a VDJ recombination model fitted to out-of-frame rearrangements, and those results were checked against IGoR. In a later analysis, hypergeometric tests were used to score TCR-TCR, TCR-HLA and TCR-CMV co-occurrence, with a repertoire-size bias correction applied to TCR pairs. False discovery rates were estimated in a later analysis by permuting HLA or CMV assignments 20 times. In a later analysis, co-occurring TCRs were grouped using DBSCAN, with TCRdist sequence similarity added in when clustering inside HLA-allele-positive subsets. Co-occurrence clustering excluded repertoires with fewer than 30,000 or more than 120,000 public chains, plus five with anomalous nucleotide sharing. Held by TCRdb, this immuneACCESS table contains in-frame sequences only and omits some clones. Under half of the omission traces to an unresolved V gene where checked; the cause of the rest is unknown. V, J and clone size reflect that table, while D and trimming were determined from the DNA. The record for this sample contains about 110,000 clones. 3.7% of the sample lies in the top ten.

On this clone itself: Its antigen has not been determined.

In total, approximately 690 healthy bone marrow donors made up the cohort. At the time of sampling, every cohort member was nominally healthy, though immune exposures that went unrecorded were likely present. The donor tested CMV seronegative, placing the donor among the 350 or so seronegative members of the cohort. Every donor gave a peripheral blood sample, and the peripheral blood mononuclear cells from that sample were used for TCR beta sequencing. Genomic DNA extraction from the blood cell samples was performed with the Qiagen DNeasy Blood Extraction Kit. The receptor comes from a man aged 25-45 years in good health and CMV-seronegative. Material for sequencing was PBMCs. This receptor chain uses TRBV18 and TRBJ1-3, with a weak D call of TRBD1 (5 bases match). The nucleotide sequence is TGTGCCAGCTCACCCCCGGGCAGGGAATACAACACCATATATTTT. Translated, this is CASSPPGREYNTIYF.